These 2 T cell receptor beta chains were all obtained from the same sample, sequenced in a study of vaccination and CD4 T cells after COVID-19. TCRdb re-called the PCR reads with MiXCR, one entry per CDR3 protein. The data hold 25,000 to 35,000 distinct CDR3 sequences, with approximately 49% observed a single time. The time point here: late sampling 161 to 241 days after vaccination in a few convalescent patients. The input for sequencing was CD4+ T cells from blood, taken about 7 months after SARS-CoV-2 vaccination. The receptors here all came from a human donor who had recovered from COVID-19.

This clonotype showed up just a few times. Compared with germline, one end of the junction differs, possibly owing to a read error. The chain carries TRBV20-1 and TRBJ1-2; D is uncertain. This CDR3 has 11 residues. The germline gives CDR1 DFQATT, CDR2 SNEGSKA (reference sequence). CDR3 nucleotide sequence: TGCAGTGCGAGAGAAAACTATGGCTACACCTTC. Translating gives CSARENYGYTF.

In this sample, this clonotype turned up a few times. This chain links TRBV7-3 with TRBJ2-1, with TRBD1 matching over 8 bases. Germline trimming cut 4 bases from V and 7 bases from J; bases unmatched to any gene: 6. From germline, CDR1 is SGHTA and CDR2 FQGTGA. The length of the CDR3 is 14 residues. The CDR3 nucleotides read TGTGCCAGCAGCTCGACAGGGGTTGGAAATGAGCAGTTCTTC. Protein: CASSSTGVGNEQFF. The full variable domain, its missing parts supplied by reference TRBV7-3 and TRBJ2-1, is GAGVSQTPSNKVTEKGKYVELRCDPISGHTALYWYRQSLGQGPEFLIYFQGTGAADDSGLPNDRFFAVRPEGSVSTLKIQRTERGDSAVYLCASSSTGVGNEQFFGPGTRLTVL.